The 25 T cell receptor beta chains below all came from one sample that was sequenced in a study of T cells after yellow fever vaccination. TCRdb processed the 5' RACE reads anew with MiXCR; each CDR3 protein has one entry. The table includes 400,000 or so distinct CDR3 sequences, roughly 12% detected once. This sample comprised PBMCs, obtained on the day of the first yellow fever vaccination. The receptor source for this set is a man aged 18 to 29 who received the YFV17D yellow fever vaccine.

This clonotype came up many times. The V and J genes are TRBV9 and TRBJ1-6, with TRBD1 as a possible D gene (5 bases). V was trimmed by 3 bases and J by 10 bases, leaving 20 bases between them. This CDR3 has 16 amino acids. Germline lookup yields CDR1 SGDLS and CDR2 YYNGEE. Written as DNA, the CDR3 is TGTGCCAGCAGCGCTGCAACAGGAGGCTCAGGATCACCCCTCCACTTT. This gives the protein CASSAATGGSGSPLHF.

This clonotype was seen more than once but under ten times. The chain couples TRBV28 to TRBJ2-1; perhaps TRBD1 as D (5 bases). The CDR3 length is 15 residues. Between the trimmed V and J ends, which lost 7 bases and 3 bases, there was a span of 16 bases. In germline, CDR1 is MDHEN, CDR2 SYDVKM. Here the CDR3 DNA reads TGTGCCAGCATCCCCTGGGCCAGGGACTACAATGAGCAGTTCTTC. Amino acids: CASIPWARDYNEQFF.

The V gene is TRBV5-1, the J gene TRBJ2-2, with TRBD1 matching over 8 bases. Unmatched junction bases numbered 2, after V lost 4 bases and J lost 0 bases. Looked up from germline, CDR1 is SGHRS and CDR2 is YFSETQ. The CDR3 is made up of 15 amino acids. The CDR3, as DNA: TGCGCCAGCAGCGCACAGGGGGCGAACACCGGGGAGCTGTTTTTT. This codes for CASSAQGANTGELFF.

This clonotype appeared many times. This chain links TRBV5-6 with TRBJ2-1; D gene ambiguous. This CDR3 contains 15 residues. Germline CDR1 SGHDT, CDR2 YYEEEE. V was shortened by 1 base and J by 0 bases, with 8 bases between the two germline ends. The CDR3 DNA is TGTGCCAGCAGCTTGTCCCTGAGCTCCTACAATGAGCAGTTCTTC. Its translation is CASSLSLSSYNEQFF.

This clonotype has a handful of counts. V usage is TRBV19 and J usage is TRBJ2-1; 10 nucleotides agree with TRBD2. The germline CDR1 and CDR2 sequences are LNHDA and SQIVND (reference sequence). The junction had 14 bases not matched to a gene; V was cut back by 3 bases and J by 6 bases. The CDR3 extends over 18 amino acids. The CDR3 region is CASSIWASGGHTGNEQFF. DNA of the CDR3: TGTGCCAGTAGTATCTGGGCTAGCGGGGGACACACGGGCAATGAGCAGTTCTTC.

V gene TRBV5-4 combines with J gene TRBJ1-2; the D is unclear. Germline assignment: CDR1 SGHNT and CDR2 YYREEE (reference sequence). V was trimmed by 1 base and J by 5 bases, leaving 6 bases between them. This CDR3 spans 12 amino acids. CDR3 in DNA: TGTGCCAGCAGCTTGTACGGGTATGGCTACACCTTC. Its translation is CASSLYGYGYTF.

This clonotype was counted only a few times. V is TRBV28 and J is TRBJ2-3, with no clear D. Germline lookup yields CDR1 MDHEN and CDR2 SYDVKM. This CDR3 has 15 residues. The V end lost 6 bases, the J end lost 5 bases, and 18 bases lay between the germline ends. This chain's CDR3 is CASSPGGDLQDTQYF. The CDR3 DNA reads as TGTGCCAGCAGCCCCGGTGGAGATCTACAAGATACGCAGTATTTT. Variable domain in full (rest from reference TRBV28 and TRBJ2-3): DVKVTQSSRYLVKRTGEKVFLECVQDMDHENMFWYRQDPGLGLRLIYFSYDVKMKEKGDIPEGYSVSREKKERFSLILESASTNQTSMYLCASSPGGDLQDTQYFGPGTRLTVL.

This clonotype was counted a few times. The chain recombines TRBV27 with TRBJ2-3; D is ambiguous. Trimming left V 8 bases short and J 4 bases short, with 10 bases between. CDR1 and CDR2 (germline): MNHEY, SMNVEV (reference sequence). This CDR3 is built from 12 residues. CDR3 in amino acids: CASGLMADTQYF. The CDR3 DNA sequence: TGTGCCAGCGGCTTAATGGCAGATACGCAGTATTTT.

This clonotype was recorded a few times. The rearrangement uses TRBV18 and TRBJ2-2; D not resolved. Trimming left V 3 bases short and J 8 bases short, with 13 bases between. This CDR3 is built from 14 residues. CDR1 is KGHSH and CDR2 is LQKENI in the germline V gene. CDR3 nucleotide sequence: TGTGCCAGCTCACCGTTGAGCTTCGAGGGGGAGCTGTTTTTT. Protein: CASSPLSFEGELFF.

This clonotype was detected only a few times. This sequence joins TRBV5-1 and TRBJ2-7; 9 positions match TRBD1. Unmatched junction bases numbered 4, after V lost 0 bases and J lost 6 bases. The germline V gene has CDR1 SGHRS and CDR2 YFSETQ. The CDR3 consists of 14 residues. CDR3 protein: CASSLGQGGGEQYF. The CDR3 DNA is TGCGCCAGCAGCTTGGGACAGGGGGGGGGCGAGCAGTACTTC.

The rearrangement uses TRBV11-1 and TRBJ2-1; D uncertain. Germline V gene data show CDR1 as SGHAT and CDR2 as FQDESV (reference sequence). The CDR3 extends over 18 amino acids. Trimming removed 5 bases at V and 1 base at J, with 21 bases between. CDR3 region: CASSRPPRWVRSYNEQFF. The CDR3 DNA follows: TGTGCCAGCAGCCGCCCCCCCCGCTGGGTAAGATCCTACAATGAGCAGTTCTTC.

V and J are TRBV11-2 and TRBJ2-2; D may be TRBD2 (7 bases). This CDR3 region has 19 residues. Germline-derived CDR1 and CDR2 are SGHAT and FQNNGV. V shed 5 bases and J shed 7 bases, with 29 bases lying between them. CDR3 bases: TGTGCCAGCAGCCCCCTTTATCCCGGGAAGGGGGGGGGCGTCGGGGAGCTGTTTTTT. It is translated as CASSPLYPGKGGGVGELFF.

CDR3 region: CASSVAKWEPTDTQYF. The CDR3 DNA sequence: TGTGCCAGCAGCGTAGCCAAGTGGGAACCCACAGATACGCAGTATTTT. This chain uses TRBV9 with TRBJ2-3; no clear D gene. The CDR3 covers 16 residues. CDR1 and CDR2 from the germline V gene are SGDLS and YYNGEE. With 0 bases removed from V and 2 bases from J, the gap between germline ends came to 13 bases.

This clonotype has a handful of counts. The chain has TRBV5-5 and TRBJ2-3; either TRBD1 or TRBD2 may supply D (7 bases each). Germline-derived CDR1 and CDR2 are SGHKS and YYEKEE (reference sequence). CDR3 length: 17 amino acids. The V gene lost 0 bases and the J gene lost 2 bases, with 16 bases spanning the gap. The CDR3 reads CASSLGQGGDYTDTQYF. CDR3 nucleotides: TGTGCCAGCAGCTTGGGGCAGGGGGGGGACTACACAGATACGCAGTATTTT.

In DNA form, the CDR3 reads TGCAGCGTTGAAGAGGGAGACAGCGGGGGCTACACCTTC. Protein product: CSVEEGDSGGYTF. The V gene is TRBV29-1, the J gene TRBJ1-2, with D perhaps matching TRBD1 (5 bases). The germline gives CDR1 SQVTM, CDR2 ANQGSEA. The V and J ends lost 0 bases and 8 bases respectively, with 13 bases between them. This CDR3 region has 13 residues. Full variable domain (outside the CDR3, taken from reference TRBV29-1 and TRBJ1-2): SAVISQKPSRDICQRGTSLTIQCQVDSQVTMMFWYRQQPGQSLTLIATANQGSEATYESGFVIDKFPISRPNLTFSTLTVSNMSPEDSSIYLCSVEEGDSGGYTFGSGTRLTVV.

The genes are TRBV4-1 and TRBJ2-7; perhaps TRBD2 as D (5 bases). The CDR3 extends over 15 amino acids. Trimming pared 0 bases from V and 5 bases from J, leaving 14 bases between. Germline assignment: CDR1 MGHRA and CDR2 YSYEKL. CDR3 in DNA: TGCGCCAGCAGCCAAGATACCGGGGTTGTGGACGAGCAGTACTTC. Its translation: CASSQDTGVVDEQYF.

The V gene is TRBV7-2, the J gene TRBJ1-2; TRBD1 agrees at 7 bases. CDR3 length equals 15 residues. Germline CDR1 reads SGHTA; CDR2 reads FQGNSA. The V segment lost 2 bases and the J segment 8 bases; nucleotides outside the gene matches: 11. The CDR3 nucleotides read TGTGCCAGCAGCTTATGGGTGACAGGGATCGACGGCTACACCTTC. It codes for CASSLWVTGIDGYTF.

This clonotype was counted between two and nine times. V usage is TRBV11-1 and J usage is TRBJ1-1; TRBD1 matches 10 bases. Trimming took 7 bases from V and 4 from J; bases not matched to a gene: 6. Germline values: CDR1 SGHAT, CDR2 FQDESV (reference sequence). CDR3 length: 14 residues. The CDR3 is CASTPRTGGTEAFF. For the CDR3, the DNA is TGTGCCAGCACCCCAAGGACAGGGGGCACTGAAGCTTTCTTT. Together with reference TRBV11-1 and TRBJ1-1, the CDR3 gives the full variable domain: EAEVAQSPRYKITEKSQAVAFWCDPISGHATLYWYRQILGQGPELLVQFQDESVVDDSQLPKDRFSAERLKGVDSTLKIQPAELGDSAMYLCASTPRTGGTEAFFGQGTRLTVV.

The chain recombines TRBV4-3 with TRBJ2-2; tentative D call: TRBD2 (6 bases). The CDR3 is 14 residues long. V shed 2 bases and J shed 7 bases, with 11 bases lying between them. Germline CDR1 LGHNA, CDR2 YSLEER. The CDR3 here is CASSQLEGSGELFF. Written as DNA, the CDR3 is TGCGCCAGCAGCCAATTGGAGGGTAGCGGGGAGCTGTTTTTT.

The chain couples TRBV20-1 to TRBJ2-3; 9 positions agree with TRBD2. CDR3 length: 15 amino acids. Germline loops: CDR1 DFQATT, CDR2 SNEGSKA (reference sequence). With V trimmed by 5 bases and J by 7 bases, 13 bases remained unmatched. CDR3 in DNA: TGCAGTGCTCCCGGGGTGCGGGGGGGCGGGTATACGCAGTATTTT. This gives the protein CSAPGVRGGGYTQYF.

Only a few counts were recorded for this clonotype. V usage is TRBV2 and J usage is TRBJ1-5; 9 bases match TRBD1. Germline loops: CDR1 SNHLY, CDR2 FYNNEI. V trimming: 7 bases; J trimming: 6 bases; junction bases outside the gene matches: 10. CDR3 length: 15 residues. The CDR3 bases are TGTGCCAGCAACTCCGGGACAGGGTTTAGTCAGCCCCAGCATTTT. This gives the protein CASNSGTGFSQPQHF.

This clonotype came up a few times. The chain employs TRBV20-1 and TRBJ1-1; 7 bases are a match to TRBD1. V dropped 3 bases and J dropped 1; count of bases not matched to a gene: 5. Germline CDR1 DFQATT, CDR2 SNEGSKA (reference sequence). The length of the CDR3 is 14 residues. The chain's CDR3 is CSARIPGGNTEAFF. The DNA of the CDR3 is TGCAGTGCTAGGATCCCAGGGGGGAACACTGAAGCTTTCTTT.

The rearrangement uses TRBV6-1 and TRBJ2-3, with TRBD2 matching 8 bases. V dropped 5 bases and J dropped 5; count of bases not matched to a gene: 9. The CDR3 runs 15 residues. CDR1 and CDR2 (germline): MNHNS, SASEGT. In DNA, the CDR3 is TGTGCCAGCAGTCCCTTTCGGGGGGGTGAAGATACGCAGTATTTT. It is translated as CASSPFRGGEDTQYF.

The chain couples TRBV20-1 to TRBJ1-1, with D unresolved. CDR1 is DFQATT, CDR2 SNEGSKA, per germline (reference sequence). V was pared by 0 bases and J by 3 bases, with 11 bases between. CDR3 length equals 14 residues. The chain's CDR3 is CSARDPTAYTEAFF. The DNA for the CDR3 is TGCAGTGCTAGAGATCCCACAGCCTACACTGAAGCTTTCTTT.

The J gene is TRBJ1-2, the V gene TRBV28; D gene ambiguous. Trimming removed 6 bases from V and 3 bases from J, with 14 bases in between. The CDR3 has 14 residues. Germline V gene data show CDR1 as MDHEN and CDR2 as SYDVKM. CDR3 sequence reads: CASSIDRAYYGYTF. The DNA of the CDR3 is TGTGCCAGCAGCATAGACCGGGCTTACTATGGCTACACCTTC.